The clone carrying this TCR beta chain was found many times. What it binds is unknown. The data were taken from a study of T cell repertoires in cytomegalovirus infection. Whole-study findings and limits: In two of eight donors, the top clonotype was HLA-C-restricted CMV-specific.

MiXCR was run by TCRdb on the reads, yielding one entry per CDR3 protein. Of around 290,000 distinct CDR3 sequences listed, about 25% are singletons. The CDR3 covers 13 residues. V gave up 5 bases and J gave up 7 bases; unmatched junction bases: 5. Germline V gene lookup returns CDR1 SGHTA and CDR2 FQGNSA. The sequencing sample was made of PBMCs. This rearrangement joins TRBV7-2 to TRBJ1-5, with 7 positions matching TRBD1. This sequence originates from a human donor in good health (CMV status not recorded). Some clones in this sample may be carry-over from other donors' samples. CDR3 nucleotide sequence: TGTGCCAGCAGCCCGGACAGGATGCAGCCCCAGCATTTT. It is translated as CASSPDRMQPQHF.